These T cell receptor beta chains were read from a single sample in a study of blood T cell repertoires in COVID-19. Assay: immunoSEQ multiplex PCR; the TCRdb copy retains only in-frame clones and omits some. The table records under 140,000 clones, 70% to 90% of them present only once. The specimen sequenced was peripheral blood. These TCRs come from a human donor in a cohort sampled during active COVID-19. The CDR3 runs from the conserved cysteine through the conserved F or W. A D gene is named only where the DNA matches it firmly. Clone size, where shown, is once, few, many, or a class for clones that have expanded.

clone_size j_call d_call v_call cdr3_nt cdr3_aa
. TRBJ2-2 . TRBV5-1 TGCGCCAGCAAATCAGGCTACACCGGGGAGCTGTTTTTT CASKSGYTGELFF
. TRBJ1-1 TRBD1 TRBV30 TGTGCCTGGAGCCTACAGGGGGGAACTGAAGCTTTCTTT CAWSLQGGTEAFF
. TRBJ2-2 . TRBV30 TGTGCCTGGACAAGGGGGAGGGCAGGGACCGGGGAGCTGTTTTTT CAWTRGRAGTGELFF
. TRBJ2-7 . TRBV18 TGTGCCAGCTCACCACGGGGACAATCGTCCTACGAGCAGTACTTC CASSPRGQSSYEQYF
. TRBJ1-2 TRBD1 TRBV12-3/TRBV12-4 TGTGCCAGCAGTCAGGGACAGACTAACGGCTACACCTTC CASSQGQTNGYTF
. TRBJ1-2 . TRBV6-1 TGTGCCAGCAGTGAATATGCTAACTATGGCTACACCTTC CASSEYANYGYTF
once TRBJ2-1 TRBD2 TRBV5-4 TGTGCCAGCAGCACCCGGACTAGCGGGAGTAATGAGCAGTTCTTC CASSTRTSGSNEQFF
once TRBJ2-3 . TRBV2 TGTGCCAGTTCGAGGGACACGAGCACAGATACGCAGTATTTT CASSRDTSTDTQYF
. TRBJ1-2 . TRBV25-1 TGTGCCAGCAGTGACATTGACAGGTTCAGGGGCGGCTACACCTTC CASSDIDRFRGGYTF
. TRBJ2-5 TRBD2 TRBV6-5 TGTGCCAGCAGGGGACTAGCGGAAGAGACCCAGTACTTC CASRGLAEETQYF
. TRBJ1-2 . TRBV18 TGTGCCAGCTCACTATCGAGGGTTCATGGCTACACCTTC CASSLSRVHGYTF
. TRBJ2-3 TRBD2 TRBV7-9 TGTGCCAGCAGAGGACTAGCGGGCTCCACAGATACGCAGTATTTT CASRGLAGSTDTQYF
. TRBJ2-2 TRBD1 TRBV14 TGTGCCAGCAGAAGGACAGGTTCATCCGGGGAGCTGTTTTTT CASRRTGSSGELFF
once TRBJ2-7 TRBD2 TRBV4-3 TGCGCCAGCAGCCAAGATGGACTAGCCGGCGAGCAGTACTTC CASSQDGLAGEQYF
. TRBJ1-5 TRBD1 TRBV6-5 TGTGCCAGCAGTTATATGGGACAGGGGAATCAGCCCCAGCATTTT CASSYMGQGNQPQHF
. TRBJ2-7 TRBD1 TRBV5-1 TGCGCCAGCAGCTTGAGTGTGGGACAGGGGGCTGGCGAGCAGTACTTC CASSLSVGQGAGEQYF
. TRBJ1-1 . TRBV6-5 TGTGCCAGCAGCCGACAGACGCAGAACACTGAAGCTTTCTTT CASSRQTQNTEAFF
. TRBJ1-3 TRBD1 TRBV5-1 TGCGCCAGCAGCCCGAGGACAGGGTCTGGAAACACCATATATTTT CASSPRTGSGNTIYF
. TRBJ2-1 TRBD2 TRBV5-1 TGCGCCAGCAGAGCCGGGACTAGCGGGAGAGCCCTTCACAATGAGCAGTTCTTC CASRAGTSGRALHNEQFF
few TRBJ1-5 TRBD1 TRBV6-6 TGTGCCAGCAGCACGTCCGGGACAGGGGGCACTCAGCCCCAGCATTTT CASSTSGTGGTQPQHF
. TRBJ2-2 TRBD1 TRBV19 TGTGCCAGTAGTACCGGGACAGGGGTTACCGGGGAGCTGTTTTTT CASSTGTGVTGELFF
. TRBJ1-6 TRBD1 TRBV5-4 TGTGCCAGCAGCCCAGGGGGACTTTATAATTCACCCCTCCACTTT CASSPGGLYNSPLHF
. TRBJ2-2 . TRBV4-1 TGCGCCAGCAGCCAAGATATAGTGTACACCGGGGAGCTGTTTTTT CASSQDIVYTGELFF
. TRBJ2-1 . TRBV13 TGTGCCAGCAGCTTAGTGTCGGGGATCGGGAGCTCCTACAATGAGCAGTTCTTC CASSLVSGIGSSYNEQFF
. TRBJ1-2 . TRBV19 TGTGCCAGTAACCCTTATCCCGGGACTCCCATCAACTATGGCTACACCTTC CASNPYPGTPINYGYTF
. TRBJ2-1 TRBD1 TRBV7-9 TGTGCCAGCAGCTTAAGACAGGGCAATGAGCAGTTCTTC CASSLRQGNEQFF
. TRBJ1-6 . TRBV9 TGTGCCAGCAGCCCTCGGACAGATTCACCCCTCCACTTT CASSPRTDSPLHF
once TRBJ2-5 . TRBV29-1 TGCAGCGTCACAATTACAGGGTTCATAAAAGAGACCCAGTACTTC CSVTITGFIKETQYF
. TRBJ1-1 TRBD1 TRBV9 TGTGCCAGCAGCCCTCGGACAGGCAACACTGAAGCTTTCTTT CASSPRTGNTEAFF
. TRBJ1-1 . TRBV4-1 TGCGCCAGCAGCCAAGACTCCGGGGGGACTTTCTTAGACACTGAAGCTTTCTTT CASSQDSGGTFLDTEAFF
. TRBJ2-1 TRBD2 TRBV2 TGTGCCAGCAAACTTCGGGGGGGGAGTTTTAATGAGCAGTTCTTC CASKLRGGSFNEQFF
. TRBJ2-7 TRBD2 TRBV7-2 TGTGCCAGCAGCCCGGGGACTATCTACGAGCAGTACTTC CASSPGTIYEQYF
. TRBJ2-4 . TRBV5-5 TGTGCCAGCAGCCCCTTAGCCAAAAACATTCAGTACTTC CASSPLAKNIQYF
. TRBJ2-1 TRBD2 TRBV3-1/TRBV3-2 TGTGCCAGCAGCCAAGCAGCGGGAGCTCTCAATGAGCAGTTCTTC CASSQAAGALNEQFF
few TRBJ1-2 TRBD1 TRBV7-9 TGTGCCAGCAGCTTAGCCGGGACAGATGGCTACACCTTC CASSLAGTDGYTF
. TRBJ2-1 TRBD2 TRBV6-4 TGTGCCAGCAGCGCTAGCGGAAACAATGAGCAGTTCTTC CASSASGNNEQFF
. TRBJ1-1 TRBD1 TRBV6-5 TGTGCCAGCAGTAGCCCAGGACAGGGGGGTCATGAAGCTTTCTTT CASSSPGQGGHEAFF
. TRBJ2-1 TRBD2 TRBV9 TGTGCCAGCAGCGTAGTGGGGACTAGCAGTTCGTATGAGCAGTTCTTC CASSVVGTSSSYEQFF
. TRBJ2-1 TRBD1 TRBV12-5 TGTGCTAGTGGTTTCTGGCCAGGGGGCGACGAGCAGTTCTTC CASGFWPGGDEQFF
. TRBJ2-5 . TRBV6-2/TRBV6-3 TGTGCCAGCAGTCCGGACTACCAAGAGACCCAGTACTTC CASSPDYQETQYF
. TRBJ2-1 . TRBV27 TGTGCCAGCAGTTTATCGGTGGTAGAATCCTACAATGAGCAGTTCTTC CASSLSVVESYNEQFF
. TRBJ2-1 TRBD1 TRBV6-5 TGTGCCAGCAGTACCGGGACAGGAAAATACAATGAGCAGTTCTTC CASSTGTGKYNEQFF
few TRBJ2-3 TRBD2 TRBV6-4 TGTGCCAGCAGGCCGGGGGGGCCGACAGATACGCAGTATTTT CASRPGGPTDTQYF
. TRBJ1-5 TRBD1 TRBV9 TGTGCCAGCAGCGGACAACAGGGGGCAAGCAATCAGCCCCAGCATTTT CASSGQQGASNQPQHF
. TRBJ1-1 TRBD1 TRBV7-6 TGTGCCAGCAGCTTACCAGGGGGCTCCACTGAAGCTTTCTTT CASSLPGGSTEAFF
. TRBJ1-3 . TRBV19 TGTGCCAGTAGTCACTCGGACTTGCGGAGGACCATATATTTT CASSHSDLRRTIYF
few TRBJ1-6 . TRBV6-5 TGTGCCAGCAGTTACACGCGAAGTGGTTCACCCCTCCACTTT CASSYTRSGSPLHF
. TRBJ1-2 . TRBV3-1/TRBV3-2 TGTGCCAGCAGCCAAATCGAGGTTAGAATAACCTTC CASSQIEVRITF
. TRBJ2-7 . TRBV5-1 TGCGCCAGCAGCCAGGGTCGACTGTTGGACTACGAGCAGTACTTC CASSQGRLLDYEQYF
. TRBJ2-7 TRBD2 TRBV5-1 TGCGCCAGCTCGGGACTAGCTAGCTACGAGCAGTACTTC CASSGLASYEQYF
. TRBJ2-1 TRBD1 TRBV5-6 TGTGCCAGCACCAGGGGGCTCTCCTACAATGAGCAGTTCTTC CASTRGLSYNEQFF
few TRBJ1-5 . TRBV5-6 TGTGCCAGCAGCGGGGGGGCGAATCAGCCCCAGCATTTT CASSGGANQPQHF
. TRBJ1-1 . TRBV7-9 TGTGCCAGCGGGGGGACTTGGAACACTGAAGCTTTCTTT CASGGTWNTEAFF